The 14 T cell receptor beta chains given below trace back to one sample, sequenced in a study of control samples from healthy donors and cancer patients. Method: immunoSEQ multiplex PCR; TCRdb's copy keeps in-frame clones and lacks some. In the table there are about 150,000 clones, roughly 90% of which are singletons. The material sequenced was blood. These receptors all come from a woman in her thirties in good health.

V gene TRBV7-2 combines with J gene TRBJ2-2, with D perhaps assigned TRBD1 or TRBD2 (6 bases each). The CDR3 runs 16 residues. Germline V gives CDR1 SGHTA, CDR2 FQGNSA. Deletions cut 5 bases from V and 0 bases from J, with 13 bases between. In DNA, the CDR3 is TGTGCCAGCAGCCCCCGGGGGCCTGCGAACACCGGGGAGCTGTTTTTT. Translated, it gives CASSPRGPANTGELFF.

V usage is TRBV11-2 and J usage is TRBJ2-7; D is possibly TRBD1 (6 bases). CDR3 length: 16 amino acids. The ends were cut back, 5 bases at V and 0 bases at J, with 17 bases in the middle. CDR1 is SGHAT, CDR2 FQNNGV, per germline. CDR3 sequence (DNA): TGTGCCAGCAGCCCTATGACAGGTCTCTCCTCCTACGAGCAGTACTTC. The encoded protein is CASSPMTGLSSYEQYF.

The chain couples TRBV5-4 to TRBJ2-7, with TRBD2 matching 8 bases. Per germline, CDR1 SGHNT and CDR2 YYREEE (reference sequence). The CDR3 runs 13 residues. Trimming took 4 bases from V and 2 from J; bases not matched to a gene: 2. The DNA of the CDR3 is TGTGCCAGCAGCAGGACTAGCCCCTACGAGCAGTACTTC. Its translation is CASSRTSPYEQYF.

The V and J genes are TRBV4-2 and TRBJ1-5; tentatively, D is TRBD1 (6 bases). V was trimmed by 0 bases and J by 6 bases, leaving 21 bases between them. Germline loops: CDR1 LGHNA, CDR2 YNFKEQ. The CDR3 is made up of 18 amino acids. In DNA form, the CDR3 reads TGTGCCAGCAGCCAAGAAAATTTAGGGACAAGGGTGGGTCAGCCCCAGCATTTT. Translated: CASSQENLGTRVGQPQHF.

The chain couples TRBV3-1 (or the pseudogene TRBV3-2) to TRBJ1-5; maybe TRBD1 (5 bases). Germline CDR1 and CDR2: LGHDT and YNNKEL (reference sequence). The CDR3 consists of 15 residues. V was pared by 2 bases and J by 2 bases, with 10 bases between. In DNA form, the CDR3 reads TGTGCCAGCAGCCAAAGCCAAGGGGGCAATCAGCCCCAGCATTTT. As protein: CASSQSQGGNQPQHF.

This chain connects TRBV4-1 to TRBJ2-2, with TRBD1 matching over 7 bases. The CDR3 has 16 residues. Germline assignment: CDR1 MGHRA and CDR2 YSYEKL. V trimming: 4 bases; J trimming: 4 bases; junction bases outside the gene matches: 9. The CDR3 protein is CASSPRGGPITGELFF. In DNA form, the CDR3 reads TGCGCCAGCAGCCCCCGAGGGGGCCCCATCACCGGGGAGCTGTTTTTT.

V usage is TRBV7-9 and J usage is TRBJ2-2; TRBD1 matches 9 bases. Germline V gene sequence: CDR1 SEHNR, CDR2 FQNEAQ (reference sequence). CDR3 length: 16 residues. With 6 bases clipped from V and 6 bases from J, the junction kept 11 bases outside the gene matches. The CDR3 region has the DNA TGTGCCAGCAGACCACCGGGACAGGGCTTCTCCGGGGAGCTGTTTTTT. Amino acids: CASRPPGQGFSGELFF.

The V and J genes are TRBV6-5 and TRBJ1-1; D unclear. Trimming cost V 0 bases and J 11 bases, with 16 bases left between them. Germline CDR1 reads MNHEY; CDR2 reads SVGAGI. The CDR3 length is 14 residues. The CDR3 loop is CASSYSRGDTNAFF. The CDR3, as DNA: TGTGCCAGCAGTTACTCGCGGGGAGATACGAATGCTTTCTTT.

The V call is TRBV13, the J call TRBJ2-1; a weak D match, TRBD1 (6 bases). The CDR3 runs to 17 residues. The germline V and J ends were trimmed by 5 bases and 1 base, with 18 bases remaining between them. CDR1 is PRHDT, CDR2 FYEKMQ, per germline (reference sequence). The CDR3 here is CASSRTAGVPSYNEQFF. CDR3 DNA sequence: TGTGCCAGCAGCCGAACGGCAGGGGTCCCTTCCTACAATGAGCAGTTCTTC.

The V and J genes are TRBV6-6 and TRBJ2-1, with 10 bases fitting TRBD2. Trimming at V came to 5 bases and at J to 0 bases, leaving 7 bases not matched to a gene. This CDR3 spans 17 amino acids. Germline CDR1 MNHNY, CDR2 SVGAGI (reference sequence). The CDR3: CASSLRAGGSSYNEQFF. DNA of the CDR3: TGTGCCAGCAGTCTTAGAGCGGGAGGGAGCTCCTACAATGAGCAGTTCTTC.

This clone was detected only once. The chain links TRBV3-1 (or the pseudogene TRBV3-2) to TRBJ2-3, with D perhaps being TRBD1 or TRBD2 (5 bases each). The ends were cut back, 3 bases at V and 1 base at J, with 8 bases in the middle. Germline V gene data show CDR1 as LGHDT and CDR2 as YNNKEL (reference sequence). The CDR3 loop spans 14 amino acids. The CDR3 DNA reads TGTGCCAGCAGCCACTGGGACCGCACAGATACGCAGTATTTT. Translating it yields CASSHWDRTDTQYF.

CDR3 region: CASSIPGAGTGELFF. DNA for the CDR3: TGTGCCAGTAGTATCCCAGGGGCGGGAACCGGGGAGCTGTTTTTT. V and J are TRBV19 and TRBJ2-2, with D possibly called TRBD1 or TRBD2 (6 bases each). V shed 3 bases and J shed 5 bases, with 13 bases lying between them. Germline lookup yields CDR1 LNHDA and CDR2 SQIVND (reference sequence). The CDR3 loop spans 15 amino acids.

The rearrangement uses TRBV24-1 and TRBJ1-2, with 7 positions matching TRBD1. CDR1 KGHDR and CDR2 SFDVKD come from the germline V gene. V gave up 3 bases and J gave up 3 bases; unmatched junction bases: 3. There are 14 residues in the CDR3. The CDR3: CATSDRTGDYGYTF. The CDR3 DNA is TGTGCCACCAGTGATAGAACAGGGGACTATGGCTACACCTTC.

Of note for this clone: An end of the junction does not agree with germline; a read error may underlie this. The rearrangement uses TRBV24-1 and TRBJ2-7; the D is unclear. This CDR3 spans 14 amino acids. The germline V gene has CDR1 KGHDR and CDR2 SFDVKD. The CDR3 sequence is CATSDSLRSSEQYF. The DNA of the CDR3 is TGTGCCACCAGTGATTCTCTAAGGTCCTCCGAGCAGTACTTC.